This TCR beta chain was identified during a study of Tregs in tolerant kidney transplant recipients. Background on the study: The nonmyeloablative bone marrow transplants came from related graft donors, with transient mixed chimerism.

The germline V gene has CDR1 SSHAT and CDR2 FNYEAQ (reference sequence). The V end lost 1 base, the J end lost 4 bases, and 12 bases lay between the germline ends. CDR3 length equals 15 residues. Study-level points and caveats: Tregs expanded with activated donor B cells seemed most donor-specific. Some patients' samples used different primers over time, so nucleotide sequences weren't comparable.

Details on this clone: Its antigen is unidentified. The CDR3 goes on 3 residues after the read ends, and that part is filled in from the germline J gene.

The table came from immunoSEQ multiplex PCR; TCRdb's copy has only in-frame clones and leaves some out. The sample data list about 30,000 clones. Unstimulated Tregs (CD4+CD25+CD127-) and CD4+CD25- non-Tregs were sorted from PBMCs. The TCR comes from a human donor who received a combined kidney and bone marrow transplant. Sequenced material: CD8+ T cells from blood, taken before the transplant. The rearrangement uses TRBV7-7 and TRBJ2-3; D gene ambiguous. The CDR3 loop reads CASSLGDGFADTQYF. The DNA read from the CDR3 is TGTGCCAGCAGCTTAGGAGACGGGTTCGCAGATACG.